The present entry profiles one T cell receptor beta chain with its context. Its antigen remains unknown. V lost 4 bases and J lost 5; bases outside the gene matches: 10. The CDR3 is made up of 18 amino acids. CDR1 and CDR2 from the germline V gene are MGHRA and YSYEKL. Use of 60 Vbeta and 13 Jbeta primers characterized the PCR. Assay used: immunoSEQ multiplex PCR; TCRdb lists only in-frame clones, some missing. The sample includes about 150,000 clones, approximately 86% of them seen just once. The sample belongs to a study of cytomegalovirus exposure and HLA in healthy donors. Study-wide context: In an earlier analysis, some 110 million unique TCR beta sequences were found from some 200 million T cells. Study-wide results and limits: An analysis that came later showed most CMV-associated TCR beta chains appearing HLA-restricted. The sole available immune exposure information was CMV serostatus.

Sequenced: PBMCs. This receptor was taken from a woman in her fifties or sixties in good health and CMV-seropositive. The chain is built from TRBV4-1 and TRBJ2-1; TRBD2 matches 14 bases. In nucleotides, the CDR3 is TGCGCCAGCAGCCGACGACTAGCGGGGGGGCCTTTGGACAATGAGCAGTTCTTC. It encodes CASSRRLAGGPLDNEQFF.